This note documents a single T cell receptor (beta chain) sequence. There is no known antigen for this receptor. The sample holds no much larger clone one base away, and base qualities are not on file. From cysteine to phenylalanine, the CDR3 is 16 amino acids long. Just the 48-base CDR3 DNA is kept, in frame starting at base 1. The germline V gene specifies SGHRS as CDR1 and YFSETQ as CDR2. At the junction V is shortened by 4 bases and J by 0 bases; bases outside the gene matches: 6. This sample was included in a study of cytomegalovirus exposure and HLA in healthy donors (dated 2017 in TCRdb). Regarding the complete study: In an earlier analysis of roughly 590 of the donors, 276 Gb of sequence data and 100 million or so unique TCR beta sequences from some 170 million T cells were reported. Using immunosequencing, the study profiled T cell repertoires from 666 subjects and related those repertoires to cytomegalovirus serostatus. Typing coverage varied by locus: about 620-640 donors for A, B, C, DRB1 and DQB1; 500 to 550 for DQA1; approximately 610 for DPA1; roughly 470 for DPB1. Of the approximately 370 genotyped donors, 65% to 90% were placed in the genetic ancestry cluster associated with self-reported Caucasian donors. Alongside the repertoire data, information on donor age, sex, ethnicity and CMV serostatus was compiled. Genome-wide SNP genotypes for about 55% of the 666 donors were used in a later genetic analysis, which treated that subset as a discovery cohort. The aim of the study was to test whether cataloging public T cell receptors could identify signatures of past pathogen exposure. A later analysis re-analyzed previously published TCR beta repertoires from 600 to 850 donors and added high-resolution HLA genotyping to study TCR occurrence patterns. Among about 410 genotyped donors of the cohort, an average of around 220,000 unique TCR beta nucleotide sequences was sequenced per donor, of which about 19% were non-productive. Several DR-DQ haplotypes were treated as single units for association and clustering because of strong linkage in the cohort. Every discovery cohort repertoire had been produced on one sequencing platform. Rather than using new phenotypic data, the later analysis identified candidate immune exposures from TCR beta sequences and from how often those sequences occurred across donors. In addition to the first cohort of 666 subjects, a separate validation cohort of 120 different subjects was used. An early release that covered more than 550 HLA-typed donors contained approximately 300 gigabases of sequencing data and approximately 85 million unique TCR sequences. Class I and class II HLA loci were covered by the typing at four-digit resolution. The study combined high-throughput TCR immunosequencing, statistical association of individual TCRs with disease status, and machine learning to predict cytomegalovirus infection status. In an earlier analysis of about 590 of the donors, high-throughput TCR beta sequencing was used to judge whether each TCR beta V gene segment behaved as functional or pseudogenic. The study at large found these results: Compared with equally common non-associated chains, HLA-associated TCR beta chains in a later analysis were more clonally expanded and had lower generation probabilities. A few of the identified cytomegalovirus-associated TCR beta chains were confirmed in vitro to be specific for cytomegalovirus antigens. A cluster of highly shared sequence variants was judged likely to be a technical artifact of the sequencing pipeline. According to the authors, the approach could potentially be generalized to other disease states and immunological phenotypes. The only immune exposure information available for the cohort was CMV serostatus. The earlier analysis of 587 of the donors excluded roughly 16 rarely observed V segments, including chromosome 9 orphons, because counts were too low. In an earlier analysis of over 550 of the donors, most TCR beta V segments were observed in productive rearrangements about 90% or about 30% of the time, broadly matching IMGT annotations. Across donors, most TCR sequences were observed very rarely, whereas some public TCRs were present in many individuals. This cohort had only TCR beta chains sequenced, and the lack of alpha or paired-chain data limited which features could be detected. A further reported finding was that TCR beta sequences accurately predicted the HLA-A and HLA-B alleles for most subjects in the first cohort. A later analysis found that TCR association rates varied across HLA loci, with DRB1 alleles showing the most associated TCRs and HLA-C alleles the fewest. At a false discovery rate of 0.05, a later analysis linked some 18,000 TCR beta sequences to specific HLA alleles. Compared with the approximately 700-donor mean, donors in an Asian-associated ancestry cluster had fewer N-insertions in productive TCRs, according to a later genetic analysis. A total of 164 TCR beta chains were listed by the study as associated with cytomegalovirus. The presence/absence analyses assumed that sequencing depth was roughly uniform across donors, and that assumption may not be true. Most CMV-associated TCR beta chains appeared to be HLA-restricted in a later analysis, and the HLA associations seemed to be driven largely by CMV exposure. When HLA alleles, especially DR and DQ, strongly co-occurred, TCR associations were difficult to assign to individual alleles. A later analysis reported that several top co-occurrence clusters appeared linked to parvovirus B19, influenza, CMV and Epstein-Barr virus. Correlated functional status among segregating V segments might reflect linkage disequilibrium, but an unknown experimental factor could not be ruled out. Because HLA typing was missing for some donors at each locus, association tests included only the typed subset. The 87-base-pair reads could not distinguish some IMGT-functional V segments, including TRBV6-2 and TRBV6-3, so those segments were excluded. In both the original and validation cohorts, the classifier was reported to diagnose cytomegalovirus status with high specificity and sensitivity. V-gene and J-gene trimming of TCR beta chains was associated with a missense DCLRE1C variant in a later genetic analysis, and the association was replicated in an independent cohort.

The library came from the immunoSEQ multiplex PCR assay. The multiplex PCR relied on a mix of 60 forward primers for TCR Vbeta segments and 13 reverse primers for TCR Jbeta segments. A multiplex PCR assay on genomic DNA amplified the CDR3 region of rearranged TCR beta genes. The Illumina HiSeq System was used to sequence the amplified TCR beta libraries as 87-base-pair reads. The authors' pipeline ran thus. Across the 640 or so repertoires, a later analysis counted some 80 million unique TCR beta chains, around 10 million of which were shared by at least two donors. To remove PCR and sequencing errors, raw reads were error-corrected and collapsed into unique sequences using a nearest-neighbor algorithm that merged closely related sequences. V, D and J gene segments were assigned by aligning CDR3 sequences to IMGT reference sequences. For a sequence to be retained, a match of at least six nucleotides was required to both a V gene segment and a J gene segment. A rearrangement was called productive if the CDR3 had no stop codons and remained in frame with V and J, and every other rearrangement was called non-productive. CDR3 was defined by IMGT convention, running from the second conserved V-encoded cysteine to the conserved J-encoded phenylalanine. The earlier analysis of 500 to 750 of the donors excluded any sequence lacking an unambiguous match to a single V gene segment. In an earlier analysis of approximately 590 of the donors, V segments were called functional above 56.7% productive rearrangements and were called segregating when the between-donor standard deviation exceeded 5%. A statistical classification framework was built to diagnose cytomegalovirus status from the catalog of TCR beta chain sequences. A later analysis assigned V and J genes by comparing TCR nucleotide sequences with IMGT/GENE-DB human TR gene sequences. A later analysis assigned CDR3 sequences and most-parsimonious VDJ recombination scenarios with the TCRdist pipeline. In a later analysis, each TCR beta chain was defined by its CDR3 amino acid sequence together with its V-gene family, and reads without a unique V-gene family were excluded. As a way to deal with suspected cross-contamination and a sequencing artifact, a later analysis dropped 500 to 700 nucleotide sequences that were highly shared and had low generation probability. For each public chain, a later analysis derived a clonal expansion index from normalized ranks of inferred template counts within each repertoire. Generation probabilities in a later analysis came from a VDJ recombination model fitted to out-of-frame rearrangements, and those results were checked against IGoR. A later analysis scored TCR-TCR, TCR-HLA and TCR-CMV co-occurrence with hypergeometric tests, applying a repertoire-size bias correction to TCR pairs. False discovery rates were estimated in a later analysis by permuting HLA or CMV assignments 20 times. In a later analysis, co-occurring TCRs were grouped with DBSCAN, and TCRdist sequence similarity was added when clustering was performed within HLA-allele-positive subsets. Co-occurrence clustering excluded repertoires with fewer than 30,000 or more than 120,000 public chains, plus five with anomalous nucleotide sharing. This is the immuneACCESS table as TCRdb keeps it, with only in-frame sequences that have V and J called. A part of the clones is gone; compared with another copy, unresolved V genes explain less than half, and the rest is unexplained. V, J and clone size were drawn from that table, and D and trimming were deduced from the DNA. Here the sample has under 100,000 clones; about 74% occur a single time. The ten biggest clones cover more than 12% of the sample.

The cohort was made up of several hundred healthy bone marrow donors. At the time of sampling, every cohort member was nominally healthy, though immune exposures that went unrecorded were likely present. The donor was CMV seropositive and belonged to the group of 250 to 300 seropositive cohort members. A peripheral blood sample was collected from each donor, and TCR beta sequencing was performed on peripheral blood mononuclear cells. The Qiagen DNeasy Blood Extraction Kit was used to extract genomic DNA from the blood cell samples. The rearrangement combines TRBV5-1 with TRBJ2-3, with 9 bases aligning to TRBD2. This sequence originates from a woman aged 50 to 60 in good health and CMV-seropositive. Sequencing input: PBMCs. Read as DNA, the sequence is TGCGCCAGCAGCCTCCCTCTAGCGGGAAGCACAGATACGCAGTATTTT. This translates into CASSLPLAGSTDTQYF.